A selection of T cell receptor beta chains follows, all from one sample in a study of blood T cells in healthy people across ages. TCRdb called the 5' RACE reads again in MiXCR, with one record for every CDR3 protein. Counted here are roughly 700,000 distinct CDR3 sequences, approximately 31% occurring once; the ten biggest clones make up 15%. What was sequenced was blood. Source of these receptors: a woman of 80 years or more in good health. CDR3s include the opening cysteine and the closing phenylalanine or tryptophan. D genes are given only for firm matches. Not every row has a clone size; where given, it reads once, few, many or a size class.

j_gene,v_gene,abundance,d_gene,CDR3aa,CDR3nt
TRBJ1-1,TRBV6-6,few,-,CASNKGMMNTEAFF,TGTGCCAGCAACAAGGGGATGATGAACACTGAAGCTTTCTTT
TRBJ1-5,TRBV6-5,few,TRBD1,CVSRRQGSNQPQHF,TGTGTCAGCAGACGACAGGGAAGCAATCAGCCCCAGCATTTT
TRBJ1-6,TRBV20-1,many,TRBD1,CSATDRFYNSPLHF,TGCAGTGCCACGGACAGGTTCTATAATTCACCCCTCCACTTT
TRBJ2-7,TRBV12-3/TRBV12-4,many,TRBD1,CASSLRKGQGIYEQYF,TGTGCCAGCAGTTTACGAAAGGGACAGGGTATCTACGAGCAGTACTTC
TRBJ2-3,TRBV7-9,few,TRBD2,CASSLATGGPSTDTQYF,TGTGCCAGCAGCTTAGCGACGGGGGGGCCTAGCACAGATACGCAGTATTTT
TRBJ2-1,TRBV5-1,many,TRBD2,CASGREGPNNEQFF,TGCGCCAGTGGCCGGGAGGGGCCCAACAATGAGCAGTTCTTC
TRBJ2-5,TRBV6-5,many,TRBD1,CASSPWDRSQETQYF,TGTGCCAGCAGTCCGTGGGACAGGAGCCAAGAGACCCAGTACTTC
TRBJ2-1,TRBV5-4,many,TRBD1,CASSVGDRGSYNEQFF,TGTGCCAGCAGCGTAGGTGACAGGGGCTCCTACAATGAGCAGTTCTTC
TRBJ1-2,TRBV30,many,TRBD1,CACQTPGGNYGYTF,TGTGCCTGTCAGACCCCAGGGGGAAACTATGGCTACACCTTC
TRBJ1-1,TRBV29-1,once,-,CSVLTIFAANTEAFF,TGCAGCGTTCTCACGATTTTTGCCGCGAACACTGAAGCTTTCTTT
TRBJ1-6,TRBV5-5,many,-,CASSLEGFYNSPLHF,TGTGCCAGCAGCTTGGAAGGCTTCTATAATTCACCCCTCCACTTT
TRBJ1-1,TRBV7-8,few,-,CASSFHESSTEAFF,TGTGCCAGCAGTTTTCATGAATCGAGCACTGAAGCTTTCTTT
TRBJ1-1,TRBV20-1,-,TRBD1,CSALTGMNTEAFF,TGCAGTGCGCTGACAGGGATGAACACTGAAGCTTTCTTT
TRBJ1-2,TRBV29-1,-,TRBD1,CSGGQGGGYTF,TGCAGCGGCGGACAGGGCGGGGGCTACACCTTC
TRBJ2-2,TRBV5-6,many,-,CASSLPGAGGELFF,TGTGCCAGCAGCTTGCCAGGGGCCGGCGGGGAGCTGTTTTTT